The 7 T cell receptor beta chains given below trace back to one sample, sequenced in a study of spatial heterogeneity in lung cancer (dated by TCRdb to about 2019). Findings and caveats that apply to the study as a whole: The number of expanded intratumoral alpha and beta TCRs correlated with the tumor nonsynonymous mutation count.

The antigens of these receptors remain unknown. Library preparation employed 5' RACE. The sequencer was a NextSeq 500. Using fastp trimming at Q25 and MiXCR clonotype assembly, TCRdb reanalyzed the public sequencing data and kept in-frame beta chains. For every CDR3 protein sequence, its rows merge into one entry that carries the most common genes and DNA. The sample contains 15,000 to 20,000 distinct CDR3 sequences, 5% to 7.5% of them found a single time. 6.5% to 7% of the sample is taken by the ten largest. Reading the label with the study, this specimen's time point is: sample taken at primary tumor resection. Here the sequenced sample was lung tumor tissue, taken at surgery. The source is a male donor with early-stage non-small cell lung cancer.

This clonotype has at least ten counts. The library was designed around alpha chains, so this beta chain is a stray read whose abundance carries little weight. This chain uses TRBV20-1 with TRBJ1-5; the D is unclear. From germline, CDR1 is DFQATT and CDR2 SNEGSKA (reference sequence). V dropped 0 bases and J dropped 0 bases, with 15 bases sitting between them. This CDR3 contains 17 residues. The CDR3 bases are TGCAGTGCTAGAGATTGGGGTCAACCTAATAGCAATCAGCCCCAGCATTTT. Residues: CSARDWGQPNSNQPQHF.

This clonotype appeared many times. Being off target in a library aimed at alpha chains, this beta chain has a size of little meaning. The rearrangement links TRBV2 to TRBJ2-7, with D possibly TRBD1 on 6 matching bases. Trimming shortened V by 6 bases and J by 4 bases, and 7 bases separated the two germline ends. The CDR3 loop spans 11 amino acids. Germline values: CDR1 SNHLY, CDR2 FYNNEI. The CDR3 here is CASSDRYEQYF. CDR3 bases: TGTGCCAGCAGCGACAGGTACGAGCAGTACTTC.

Ten or more counts support this clonotype. A library made for alpha chains picked up this beta chain off target, so its size means little. The V gene is TRBV7-2, the J gene TRBJ2-1, with 8 bases that match TRBD1. The J segment lost 9 bases and the V segment lost 2 bases, leaving 3 bases of the junction unmatched. Germline V gene data show CDR1 as SGHTA and CDR2 as FQGNSA. This CDR3 contains 13 residues. In DNA, the CDR3 is TGTGCCAGCAGCTTACAGGGGGCGTTTGAGCAGTTCTTC. Residues: CASSLQGAFEQFF.

By its share, this clonotype is medium-sized (0.01 to 0.1%). This beta chain was picked up by a library intended for alpha chains and is off target, so its count carries little meaning. The chain has TRBV6-2 or TRBV6-3 and TRBJ1-5; no definite D call. Germline CDR1 and CDR2: MNHEY and SVGEGT. The CDR3 extends over 16 amino acids. Trimming shortened V by 4 bases and J by 6 bases, and 19 bases separated the two germline ends. This CDR3 reads CASSFGGVEFGQPQHF. CDR3 in DNA: TGTGCCAGCAGTTTCGGCGGCGTGGAGTTCGGTCAGCCCCAGCATTTT.

There are many counts of this clonotype. Within a library made for alpha chains, this beta chain is off target, and its count is uninformative. The chain uses TRBV7-9 and TRBJ2-1, with D perhaps TRBD2 (5 bases). This CDR3 comprises 14 residues. Germline assignment: CDR1 SEHNR and CDR2 FQNEAQ (reference sequence). V was shortened by 3 bases and J by 6 bases, with 12 bases between the two germline ends. CDR3 loop: CASSLWRNRNEQFF. The CDR3 DNA is TGTGCCAGCAGCTTGTGGAGGAATCGCAATGAGCAGTTCTTC.

This clonotype is medium-sized in the sample. This beta chain appears as a stray read in a library generated for alpha chains; its size is not informative. The chain uses TRBV29-1 and TRBJ2-1, with D uncertain. This CDR3 is 10 amino acids long. Germline V gene sequence: CDR1 SQVTM, CDR2 ANQGSEA. Trimming shortened V by 4 bases and J by 10 bases, and 8 bases separated the two germline ends. The CDR3 sequence: CSVGVPEQFF. CDR3 DNA sequence: TGCAGCGTTGGGGTACCCGAGCAGTTCTTC.

This clonotype was seen at least ten times. This beta chain is off target for a library built for alpha chains, so its abundance means little. The J gene is TRBJ1-4, the V gene TRBV20-1, with D perhaps matching TRBD1 (5 bases). From germline, CDR1 is DFQATT and CDR2 SNEGSKA (reference sequence). The V gene lost 5 bases and the J gene lost 5 bases, with 15 bases spanning the gap. The CDR3 has 14 amino acids. The CDR3 DNA follows: TGCAGTGCTGGGGACGGATGGGGGAATGAAAAACTGTTTTTT. Its protein product is CSAGDGWGNEKLFF.